The 22 T cell receptor beta chains given below trace back to one sample, sequenced in a study of PD-1 blockade in classical Hodgkin lymphoma. After autologous stem cell transplantation all patients relapsed, and prior brentuximab vedotin exposure differed between cohorts. Using immunoSEQ multiplex PCR, the repertoire was profiled, and TCRdb retains in-frame clones only, with some absent. The data hold roughly 40,000 clones, with approximately 70% observed a single time. The sample was peripheral blood mononuclear cells (PBMCs), taken at baseline. The origin of the receptors is a human donor with classical Hodgkin lymphoma.

The chain carries TRBV19 and TRBJ1-5, with no clear D. V lost 3 bases and J lost 5, with 17 bases in between. Germline assignment: CDR1 LNHDA and CDR2 SQIVND (reference sequence). This CDR3 comprises 16 residues. Written as DNA, the CDR3 is TGTGCCAGTAGTATCTGGGATAACCTGGGGTATCAGCCCCAGCATTTT. It encodes CASSIWDNLGYQPQHF.

Turning to this clone: Germline and junction disagree at one end, which may indicate a read error. This chain connects TRBV7-9 to TRBJ2-5; the D gene is possibly TRBD2 (7 bases). CDR3 length: 16 residues. Germline V gene data show CDR1 as SEHNR and CDR2 as FQNEAQ (reference sequence). In DNA form, the CDR3 reads TGTGCCAGCAGCCACGAGGGGGGGGGCCACCAGGAGACCCAGTACTTC. Its protein is CASSHEGGGHQETQYF. Filled out from reference TRBV7-9 and TRBJ2-5, the complete variable domain reads DTGVSQNPRHKITKRGQNVTFRCDPISEHNRLYWYRQTLGQGPEFLTYFQNEAQLEKSRLLSDRFSAERPKGSFSTLEIQRTEQGDSAMYLCASSHEGGGHQETQYFGPGTRLLVL.

This chain's CDR3 is CASSPRTGRNEKLFF. The DNA for the CDR3 is TGCGCCAGCAGCCCCAGGACAGGGCGGAATGAAAAACTGTTTTTT. J is TRBJ1-4 and V is TRBV5-1; 8 bases fit TRBD1. Trimming took 4 bases from V and 5 from J; bases not matched to a gene: 7. This CDR3 comprises 15 residues. The V gene's germline CDR1 is SGHRS and CDR2 YFSETQ.

This rearrangement joins TRBV27 to TRBJ1-4; 9 bases agree with TRBD1. Per germline, CDR1 MNHEY and CDR2 SMNVEV (reference sequence). V was clipped by 4 bases and J by 8 bases; unmatched bases: 14. This CDR3 region has 17 residues. The CDR3 spells CASSSPGQGKEGEKLFF. CDR3 bases: TGTGCCAGCAGTTCACCGGGACAGGGTAAAGAAGGGGAAAAACTGTTTTTT.

This clone has only a few counts. V gene TRBV30 combines with J gene TRBJ1-4, with 7 nucleotides matching TRBD1. CDR1 is GTSNPN and CDR2 is SVGIG in the germline V gene (reference sequence). The CDR3 spans 14 residues. V was clipped by 4 bases and J by 6 bases; unmatched bases: 8. The CDR3 protein is CAWNQQGLDEKLFF. Here the CDR3 DNA reads TGTGCCTGGAATCAACAGGGGTTAGATGAAAAACTGTTTTTT.

This chain links TRBV19 with TRBJ2-1; 8 bases agree with TRBD1. CDR1 is LNHDA, CDR2 SQIVND, per germline (reference sequence). Germline trimming cut 3 bases from V and 2 bases from J; bases unmatched to any gene: 0. The CDR3 sequence is 14 residues long. CDR3 sequence (DNA): TGTGCCAGTAGTATGGGACAGGCCTACAATGAGCAGTTCTTC. Encoded protein: CASSMGQAYNEQFF.

This chain uses TRBV25-1 with TRBJ1-1; D remains ambiguous. CDR1 MGHDK and CDR2 SYGVNS come from the germline V gene. CDR3 length: 12 residues. Trimming took off 8 bases at V and 7 bases at J, with 14 bases between the two ends. The CDR3 protein is CASAANFFEAFF. The CDR3 coding sequence is TGTGCCAGCGCGGCAAACTTCTTTGAAGCTTTCTTT.

The CDR3 DNA sequence: TGCAGCGTGCAAGGGGGCGCGGGAATTCGTGGAACTGAAGCTTTCTTT. Encoded protein: CSVQGGAGIRGTEAFF. The chain links TRBV29-1 to TRBJ1-1; TRBD1 matches at 7 bases. The junction had 18 bases not matched to a gene; V was cut back by 6 bases and J by 5 bases. This CDR3 region has 16 residues. Germline-derived CDR1 and CDR2 are SQVTM and ANQGSEA.

This clone has only a few counts. The chain uses TRBV2 and TRBJ2-3; TRBD2 matches 8 bases. Germline V lookup: CDR1 SNHLY, CDR2 FYNNEI. The CDR3 loop spans 16 amino acids. Unmatched junction bases numbered 6, after V lost 0 bases and J lost 4 bases. CDR3 DNA sequence: TGTGCCAGCAGTGAAGCTCGCGGGAGGATGGCAGATACGCAGTATTTT. This sequence encodes CASSEARGRMADTQYF.

The chain recombines TRBV21-1 with TRBJ2-1; the table's D call, TRBD2, has no DNA check behind it. TRBV21-1 is a recognized pseudogene. The length of the CDR3 is 15 residues. The CDR3 loop is CASSKTKLAMVEQFF. CDR3 DNA sequence: TGTGCCAGCAGCAAAACAAAACTAGCGATGGTTGAGCAGTTCTTC.

CDR3 sequence (DNA): TGTGCCAGTAGCACTAGCGGGGGGTACACAGATACGCAGTATTTT. Amino acid sequence: CASSTSGGYTDTQYF. The rearrangement links TRBV19 to TRBJ2-3; 12 bases match TRBD2. There are 15 residues in the CDR3. Trimming at V came to 6 bases and at J to 2 bases, leaving 3 bases not matched to a gene. Germline-derived CDR1 and CDR2 are LNHDA and SQIVND (reference sequence).

The J gene is TRBJ2-2, the V gene TRBV7-8; TRBD2 matches 13 bases. Trimming cost V 3 bases and J 1 base; bases outside gene matches: 5. This CDR3 is 18 amino acids long. Per germline, CDR1 SGHVS and CDR2 FQNEAQ. CDR3 in amino acids: CASSLMTSGGRNTGELFF. DNA of the CDR3: TGTGCCAGCAGCTTGATGACTAGCGGGGGGAGGAACACCGGGGAGCTGTTTTTT.

The chain uses TRBV7-2 and TRBJ2-7; TRBD1 agrees at 9 bases. Losses at the gene ends were 6 bases for V and 6 bases for J; bases not matched to a gene: 12. The CDR3 length is 15 residues. Germline assignment: CDR1 SGHTA and CDR2 FQGNSA. The CDR3 loop is CASRPSTGGPGEQYF. Written as DNA, the CDR3 is TGTGCCAGCAGGCCAAGTACAGGGGGCCCCGGCGAGCAGTACTTC.

This chain joins TRBV6-5 and TRBJ2-3, with D unclear. Trimming stripped 1 base from V and 1 base from J, with 6 bases between. The CDR3 covers 14 residues. Germline CDR1 is MNHEY and CDR2 is SVGAGI. The chain's CDR3 is CASSYLGRTDTQYF. CDR3 DNA sequence: TGTGCCAGCAGTTACTTAGGCCGCACAGATACGCAGTATTTT.

The chain links TRBV18 to TRBJ2-1; TRBD1 matches 9 bases. Germline V gives CDR1 KGHSH, CDR2 LQKENI. J was trimmed by 4 bases and V by 6 bases; bases with no gene match: 4. The CDR3 is 14 amino acids. In DNA, the CDR3 is TGTGCCAGCTCTTCCGGACAGGGGTACAATGAGCAGTTCTTC. It specifies CASSSGQGYNEQFF.

This clone was seen a single time. The CDR3 coding sequence is TGTGCCAGCAGCCCACCAGGGAAATCTGAAGCTTTCTTT. Protein: CASSPPGKSEAFF. The chain employs TRBV9 and TRBJ1-1; weak D call: TRBD1 (5 bases). In germline, CDR1 is SGDLS, CDR2 YYNGEE. The length of the CDR3 is 13 residues. Between the trimmed V and J ends, which lost 4 bases and 6 bases, there was a span of 13 bases.

This chain uses TRBV11-3 with TRBJ2-3; a possible D gene is TRBD2 (5 bases). Germline-derived CDR1 and CDR2 are SGHNT and YENEEA. The CDR3 extends over 13 amino acids. The V end lost 1 base, the J end lost 14 bases, and 16 bases lay between the germline ends. This CDR3 is CASSLGLSGESYF. CDR3 bases: TGTGCCAGCAGCTTAGGTTTGTCCGGGGAGTCGTATTTT.

The J gene is TRBJ2-2, the V gene TRBV19; 10 nucleotides line up with TRBD2. There are 18 residues in the CDR3. Losses at the gene ends were 0 bases for V and 9 bases for J; bases not matched to a gene: 13. Germline CDR1 is LNHDA and CDR2 is SQIVND (reference sequence). CDR3 nucleotide sequence: TGTGCCAGTAGTATAGATGCCCTAGCGGGGGCCCCTTCCAGGGAGCTGTTTTTT. This sequence encodes CASSIDALAGAPSRELFF.

V and J are TRBV7-8 and TRBJ1-4; no definite D call. This CDR3 has 18 amino acids. The V end was cut by 1 base, the J end by 13 bases, with 28 bases between. Germline CDR1 is SGHVS and CDR2 is FQNEAQ. The CDR3, as DNA: TGTGCCAGCAGCTTAGAAATGATTGGCGACGGTGCCCTCCAACGACTGTTTTTT. This gives the protein CASSLEMIGDGALQRLFF.

CDR3 loop: CASSEAQLSYGYTF. CDR3 in DNA: TGTGCCAGCAGTGAAGCCCAGCTGTCCTATGGCTACACCTTC. The V and J genes are TRBV2 and TRBJ1-2; D is unresolved. CDR1 is SNHLY, CDR2 FYNNEI, per germline. V lost 0 bases and J 4 bases, leaving 9 bases between the germline ends. The CDR3 length is 14 residues.

The V gene is TRBV12-5, the J gene TRBJ1-1, with no clear D. Trimming shortened V by 5 bases and J by 8 bases, and 15 bases separated the two germline ends. The CDR3 covers 13 residues. Germline-derived CDR1 and CDR2 are LGHNT and FRNRAP. CDR3 nucleotide sequence: TGTGCTAGTGGTGTTCCGGACCGGCGGGAAGCTTTCTTT. The encoded protein is CASGVPDRREAFF.

CDR3 amino acids: CASSSPKRGVDEKLFF. CDR3 nucleotide sequence: TGTGCCAGCAGTTCTCCAAAAAGGGGGGTGGATGAAAAACTGTTTTTT. This chain connects TRBV27 to TRBJ1-4; possibly TRBD1 for D (6 bases). Germline loops: CDR1 MNHEY, CDR2 SMNVEV (reference sequence). CDR3 size: 16 residues. V was shortened by 4 bases and J by 6 bases, with 18 bases between the two germline ends.